This TCR beta chain was identified during a study of blood T cell repertoires in COVID-19. Germline CDR1 reads LGHNT; CDR2 reads FRNRAP. The CDR3 has 18 amino acids. J lost 6 bases, V lost 1 base, and 12 bases had no gene match. This clone was detected once. Some clones are missing from TCRdb's copy, which holds only in-frame ones; the method was immunoSEQ multiplex PCR. The sample holds about 150,000 clones, 70% to 90% seen once. The rearrangement uses TRBV12-5 and TRBJ2-2; 9 bases agree with TRBD2. Source material: peripheral blood. The clonotype was recovered from a human donor in a cohort sampled during active COVID-19. CDR3 in amino acids: CASGLASWGAGGPGELFF. In DNA form, the CDR3 reads TGTGCTAGTGGTTTGGCCTCCTGGGGCGCGGGAGGGCCCGGGGAGCTGTTTTTT. Variable domain in full (rest from reference TRBV12-5 and TRBJ2-2): DARVTQTPRHKVTEMGQEVTMRCQPILGHNTVFWYRQTMMQGLELLAYFRNRAPLDDSGMPKDRFSAEMPDATLATLKIQPSEPRDSAVYFCASGLASWGAGGPGELFFGEGSRLTVL.